The text below deals with one TCR beta chain. This sample's TCRbeta library carried unique molecular identifier barcodes. TCRdb re-derived calls from the PCR reads in MiXCR, one entry per CDR3 protein. The sample has approximately 640,000 distinct CDR3 sequences; 16% are singletons. This entry belongs to a study of T-cell reconstitution after alpha-beta-depleted transplantation in children. The CDR3 is made up of 15 amino acids. The J segment lost 2 bases and the V segment lost 5 bases, leaving 7 bases of the junction unmatched. The germline V gene encodes CDR1 SEHNR and CDR2 FQNEAQ (reference sequence).

The chain uses TRBV7-9 and TRBJ2-5; 8 bases are shared with TRBD1. The clonotype comes from a human donor who donated a stem cell graft to a child with acute myeloid leukemia. Sequencing was performed on PBMCs from the stem cell graft donor, taken from the stem cell graft. DNA for the CDR3: TGTGCCAGCAGCCCGGCCCAGGGGGCACAAGAGACCCAGTACTTC. Residues: CASSPAQGAQETQYF.